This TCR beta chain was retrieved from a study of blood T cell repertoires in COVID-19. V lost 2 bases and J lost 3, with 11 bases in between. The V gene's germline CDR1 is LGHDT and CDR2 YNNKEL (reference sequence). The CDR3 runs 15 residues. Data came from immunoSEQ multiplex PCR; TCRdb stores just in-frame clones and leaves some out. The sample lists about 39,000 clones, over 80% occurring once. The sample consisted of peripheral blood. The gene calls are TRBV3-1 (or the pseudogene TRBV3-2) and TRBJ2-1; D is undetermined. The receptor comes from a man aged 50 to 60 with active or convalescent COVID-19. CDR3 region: CASSQTLSFYNEQFF. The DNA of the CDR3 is TGTGCCAGCAGCCAAACCCTAAGCTTCTACAATGAGCAGTTCTTC.